This T cell receptor (beta chain) is from a study of tumor and adjacent non-tumor tissue in lung cancer. A modified ARM-PCR protocol with three rounds of nested PCR amplified TCRbeta. MiXCR, applied by TCRdb to the multiplex PCR reads, yields one record per CDR3 protein. The table lists roughly 90,000 distinct CDR3 sequences, 75% to 85% of them singletons. This clonotype was seen just once. Germline is not matched at one junction end, which may reflect a read error. This CDR3 comprises 16 residues. The germline V gene has CDR1 MNHEY and CDR2 SVGAGI. No cell sorting was done before RNA was extracted from the tissue. This non-tumor lung sample came from over 3 cm beyond the tumor edge.

The sequencing sample was made of distant non-tumor lung tissue. V is TRBV6-5 and J is TRBJ2-2; TRBD2 agrees at 7 bases. The TCR sequence derives from a woman in her forties or fifties with non-small cell lung cancer. CDR3: CASSFQTSTSTGELFF. CDR3 sequence (DNA): TGTGCCAGCAGTTTCCAGACTAGCACTAGCACCGGGGAGTTGTTTTTT.